Shown below are 3 T cell receptor beta chains from a single sample sequenced in a study of blood T cell dynamics during melanoma immunotherapy. Only in-frame clones appear in the TCRdb table, and some are missing; sequencing was by immunoSEQ multiplex PCR. The repertoire holds roughly 23,000 clones, with around 92% as singletons. Indicated time point: pre-treatment baseline. The sequencing used blood, collected from a patient treated with checkpoint blockade. These receptors came from a human donor with melanoma.

The chain is built from TRBV7-2 and TRBJ2-1; 7 bases fit TRBD1. CDR3 length: 15 residues. Germline V gene sequence: CDR1 SGHTA, CDR2 FQGNSA. V shed 5 bases, J shed 7 bases, and the junction held 11 bases outside the gene matches. CDR3 DNA sequence: TGTGCCAGCAGCGCTCAGGGGGTAGTCGGGAATGAGCAGTTCTTC. It specifies CASSAQGVVGNEQFF.

This chain joins TRBV5-1 and TRBJ1-1, with 8 nucleotides matching TRBD1. V trimming: 1 base; J trimming: 2 bases; junction bases outside the gene matches: 4. This CDR3 is built from 15 residues. Germline V gene data show CDR1 as SGHRS and CDR2 as YFSETQ. CDR3 residues: CASSLPQGANTEAFF. Here the CDR3 DNA reads TGCGCCAGCAGCTTGCCCCAGGGGGCAAACACTGAAGCTTTCTTT. The entire variable domain, with the rest obtained from reference TRBV5-1 and TRBJ1-1, is as follows: KAGVTQTPRYLIKTRGQQVTLSCSPISGHRSVSWYQQTPGQGLQFLFEYFSETQRNKGNFPGRFSGRQFSNSRSEMNVSTLELGDSALYLCASSLPQGANTEAFFGQGTRLTVV.

The chain links TRBV5-1 to TRBJ2-2; D possibly corresponds to TRBD2 (6 bases). The CDR3 runs to 17 residues. V shed 2 bases and J shed 9 bases, with 23 bases lying between them. From germline, CDR1 is SGHRS and CDR2 YFSETQ. The CDR3 DNA reads TGCGCCAGCAGCTTTGTGCTCGGTGTATCCGGGAGCCGGGAGCTGTTTTTT. This codes for CASSFVLGVSGSRELFF.